A selection of T cell receptor beta chains follows, all from one sample in a study of identical twins. TCRdb processed the 5' RACE reads anew with MiXCR; each CDR3 protein has one entry. The sample lists 420,000 or so distinct CDR3 sequences, approximately 18% occurring once. Sequenced input: naive T cells sorted from blood. The source of these receptors is a man over 45 in good health. Each CDR3 is given with its conserved first and last residue. The order of the fields is J gene, V gene, CDR3 protein.

TRBJ2-7 | TRBV6-2/TRBV6-3 | CASSSSRGEQYF
TRBJ1-2 | TRBV4-3 | CASSPNGQGAGYGYTF
TRBJ2-7 | TRBV12-3/TRBV12-4 | CASSLLRTSAYEQYF
TRBJ2-2 | TRBV28 | CASSSRRGGELFF
TRBJ2-7 | TRBV18 | CASSPGQGTHEQYF
TRBJ2-3 | TRBV6-5 | CASSYSLTGDTQYF
TRBJ1-2 | TRBV27 | CASSLSVNYGYTF
TRBJ2-7 | TRBV20-1 | CSAPGRAKNEQYF
TRBJ1-2 | TRBV27 | CASSPDRSWVGYTF
TRBJ2-1 | TRBV4-3 | CASSQDNSGLGFNEQFF
TRBJ2-7 | TRBV12-3/TRBV12-4 | CASSFDPLEQYF
TRBJ2-1 | TRBV29-1 | CSVEGLAGNEQFF
TRBJ2-3 | TRBV4-2 | CASSQVGRASTDTQYF
TRBJ2-7 | TRBV20-1 | CSASTATYEQYF
TRBJ1-6 | TRBV20-1 | CSAGVGRGPLHF
TRBJ2-7 | TRBV27 | CASSPGTGGLYEQYF
TRBJ2-3 | TRBV29-1 | CSVGGRAADTQYF
TRBJ1-6 | TRBV3-1 | CASNLRGQGSPLHF
TRBJ1-5 | TRBV12-3/TRBV12-4 | CASSFDRAGNQPQHF
TRBJ2-3 | TRBV9 | CASSVSSGDTDTEYF
TRBJ2-1 | TRBV24-1 | CATSDSGLAGHYNEQFF
TRBJ2-7 | TRBV20-1 | CSATSIESPYEQYF
TRBJ2-1 | TRBV9 | CASSVDPGTSGNEQFF
TRBJ2-1 | TRBV5-1 | CASSSFGTPNEQFF
TRBJ2-7 | TRBV15 | CATSTGTSGRAVQYF
TRBJ2-7 | TRBV20-1 | CSARPGGEPYEQYF
TRBJ2-1 | TRBV6-1 | CASSIGTGPGYNEQFF
TRBJ2-7 | TRBV20-1 | CSGPGQGYEQYF
TRBJ2-1 | TRBV7-6 | CASSLARGPIYNEQFF
TRBJ1-1 | TRBV10-3 | CAISDKGRDTEAFF
TRBJ2-1 | TRBV20-1 | CSAPRGGSSYNEQFF
TRBJ1-5 | TRBV4-1 | CASSQEGIGGGRQPQHF
TRBJ2-5 | TRBV7-2 | CASSFVKTQYF
TRBJ2-7 | TRBV10-3 | CAISEAYEQYF
TRBJ1-2 | TRBV7-2 | CASSSPGQGGRGYTF
TRBJ1-5 | TRBV6-2/TRBV6-3 | CASSFGGHIQPQHF
TRBJ2-3 | TRBV20-1 | CSGSGTDTQYF
TRBJ2-1 | TRBV11-2 | CASSFSQSEPFF
TRBJ2-1 | TRBV19 | CASSLGTSGDSYNEQFF
TRBJ1-5 | TRBV6-2/TRBV6-3 | CASSRGTGAYGFGQPQHF
TRBJ2-1 | TRBV12-3/TRBV12-4 | CASSIGASGGAGQFF
TRBJ2-7 | TRBV18 | CASSTRQGQGVEQYF
TRBJ1-1 | TRBV20-1 | CSARDLGQGSDTEAFF
TRBJ2-7 | TRBV29-1 | CSVGGGSENPYEQYF
TRBJ2-7 | TRBV19 | CASSTLDSPVPYEQYF
TRBJ2-3 | TRBV11-3 | CASSPHTDTQYF
TRBJ2-3 | TRBV2 | CASSLAHDTQYF
TRBJ2-1 | TRBV27 | CATLELKGLGYNEQFF
TRBJ1-4 | TRBV6-5 | CASSYSRTLNRGPGEKLFF
TRBJ1-6 | TRBV5-1 | CASSFSSSYNSPLHF
TRBJ1-1 | TRBV20-1 | CSARRPGQSNTEAFF
TRBJ1-1 | TRBV28 | CASRDRATEAFF
TRBJ1-1 | TRBV29-1 | CSVERTGTMNTEAFF